This section outlines one TCR beta chain sequence together with its context. Antigen unknown. The second PCR ran roughly 6 to 11 cycles with a sample-barcoded 5' primer and J-beta primers. Every molecule of cDNA carried a tag from a template-switch adaptor with 12 random nucleotides. TCRdb re-derived calls from the 5' RACE reads in MiXCR, one entry per CDR3 protein. This sample carries 1.5 million to 2 million distinct CDR3 sequences, more than 35% of them seen once, and the ten largest clones take 20% to 25%. This specimen comes from a study of blood T cells in healthy people across ages. Study-wide results and caveats: With donor CMV status unknown, expanded clonotype changes were possibly confounded.

Sequenced input: blood. The origin of this receptor is a human donor in good health.

DNA for the CDR3: TGTGCCAGCAGCCAAGATTCGGGGGGGAGGGGCTACACCTTC. Translating it yields CASSQDSGGRGYTF. The chain links TRBV3-1 to TRBJ1-2; D perhaps matches TRBD1 (5 bases). Germline V gene lookup returns CDR1 LGHDT and CDR2 YNNKEL (reference sequence). CDR3 length equals 14 residues. With 0 bases removed from V and 8 bases from J, the gap between germline ends came to 13 bases.